The 2 T cell receptor beta chains below come from one sample, sequenced in a study of CD8+ T cells in alopecia areata. Reverse transcribed after extraction, RNA yielded cDNA as the sequencing template. Data came from immunoSEQ multiplex PCR; TCRdb stores just in-frame clones and leaves some out. The sample lists a few hundred thousand clones, around 50% seen once, with approximately 4.9% in the top ten. The sequencing input was CD8+ T cells sorted from blood. The receptors were gathered from a human donor in good health.

This clone was seen a few times. The rearrangement links TRBV29-1 to TRBJ2-3, with D perhaps TRBD1 (6 bases). Trimming shortened V by 4 bases and J by 1 base, and 6 bases separated the two germline ends. CDR1 is SQVTM, CDR2 ANQGSEA, per germline. The CDR3 contains 12 residues. In DNA form, the CDR3 reads TGCAGCGTTGGGACAGGCACAGATACGCAGTATTTT. Translated, it gives CSVGTGTDTQYF.

The chain employs TRBV5-6 and TRBJ1-5; no definite D call. Germline CDR1 is SGHDT and CDR2 is YYEEEE. The CDR3 consists of 14 residues. Trimming shortened V by 3 bases and J by 4 bases, and 11 bases separated the two germline ends. The CDR3 DNA follows: TGTGCCAGCAGCTCAAGACGGGGAAATCAGCCCCAGCATTTT. This encodes CASSSRRGNQPQHF. The full variable domain, its missing parts supplied by reference TRBV5-6 and TRBJ1-5, is DAGVTQSPTHLIKTRGQQVTLRCSPKSGHDTVSWYQQALGQGPQFIFQYYEEEERQRGNFPDRFSGHQFPNYSSELNVNALLLGDSALYLCASSSRRGNQPQHFGDGTRLSIL.